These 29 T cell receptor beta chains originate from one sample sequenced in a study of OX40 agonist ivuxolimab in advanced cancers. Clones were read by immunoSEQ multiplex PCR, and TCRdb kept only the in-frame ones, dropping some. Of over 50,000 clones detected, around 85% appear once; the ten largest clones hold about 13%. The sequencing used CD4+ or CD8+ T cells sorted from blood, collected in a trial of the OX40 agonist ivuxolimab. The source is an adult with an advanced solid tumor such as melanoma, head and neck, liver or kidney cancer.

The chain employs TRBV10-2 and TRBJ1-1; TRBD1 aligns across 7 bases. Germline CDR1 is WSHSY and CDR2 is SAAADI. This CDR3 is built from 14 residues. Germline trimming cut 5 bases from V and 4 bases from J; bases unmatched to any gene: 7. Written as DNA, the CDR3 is TGCGCCAGCAGTCTGACAGGGCGGACCACTGAAGCTTTCTTT. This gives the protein CASSLTGRTTEAFF.

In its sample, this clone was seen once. The CDR3 region is CASSLVPGLVSEQYF. The CDR3 DNA is TGTGCCAGCAGCTTAGTTCCGGGACTAGTTAGCGAGCAGTACTTC. The chain recombines TRBV7-9 with TRBJ2-7; 8 bases map to TRBD2. The CDR3 runs to 15 residues. Germline V lookup: CDR1 SEHNR, CDR2 FQNEAQ (reference sequence). The V segment lost 1 base and the J segment 6 bases; nucleotides outside the gene matches: 8.

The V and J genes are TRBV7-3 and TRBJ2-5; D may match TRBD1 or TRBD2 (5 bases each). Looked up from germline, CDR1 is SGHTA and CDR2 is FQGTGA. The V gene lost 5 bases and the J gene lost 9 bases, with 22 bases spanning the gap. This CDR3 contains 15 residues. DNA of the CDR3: TGTGCCAGCAGCCTCGCCGGGACCCCGTCCGAGGCCCAGTACTTC. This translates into CASSLAGTPSEAQYF. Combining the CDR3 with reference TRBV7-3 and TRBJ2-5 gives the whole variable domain GAGVSQTPSNKVTEKGKYVELRCDPISGHTALYWYRQSLGQGPEFLIYFQGTGAADDSGLPNDRFFAVRPEGSVSTLKIQRTERGDSAVYLCASSLAGTPSEAQYFGPGTRLLVL.

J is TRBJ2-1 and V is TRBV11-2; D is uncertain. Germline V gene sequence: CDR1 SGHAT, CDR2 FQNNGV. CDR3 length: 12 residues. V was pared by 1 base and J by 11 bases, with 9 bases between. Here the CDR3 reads CASSLGGSQQFF. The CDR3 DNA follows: TGTGCCAGCAGCTTAGGGGGTTCGCAGCAGTTCTTC.

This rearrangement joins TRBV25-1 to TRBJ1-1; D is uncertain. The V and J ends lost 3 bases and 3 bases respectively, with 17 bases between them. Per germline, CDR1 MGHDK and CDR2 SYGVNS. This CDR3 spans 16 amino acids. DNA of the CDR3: TGTGCCAGCAGTGATTACCGAGAGGGTTTCTACACTGAAGCTTTCTTT. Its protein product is CASSDYREGFYTEAFF.

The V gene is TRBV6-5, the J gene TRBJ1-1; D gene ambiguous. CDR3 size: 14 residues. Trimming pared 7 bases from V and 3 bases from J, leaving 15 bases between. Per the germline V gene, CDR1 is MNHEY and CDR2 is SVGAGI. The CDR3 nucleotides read TGTGCCAGCACCCTTAACGGGGAGGACACTGAAGCTTTCTTT. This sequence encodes CASTLNGEDTEAFF.

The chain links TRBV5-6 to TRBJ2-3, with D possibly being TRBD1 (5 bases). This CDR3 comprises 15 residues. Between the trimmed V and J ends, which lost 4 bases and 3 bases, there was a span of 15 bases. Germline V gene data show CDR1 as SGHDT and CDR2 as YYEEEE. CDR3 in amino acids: CASSLLGPGTDTQYF. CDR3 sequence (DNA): TGTGCCAGCAGCCTCCTGGGCCCAGGGACAGATACGCAGTATTTT.

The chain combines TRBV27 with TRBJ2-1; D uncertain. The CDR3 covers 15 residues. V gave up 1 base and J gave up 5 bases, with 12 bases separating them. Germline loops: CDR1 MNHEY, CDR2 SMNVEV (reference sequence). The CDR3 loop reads CASSLLGLSNNEQFF. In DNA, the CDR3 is TGTGCCAGCAGTTTATTAGGTCTATCAAACAATGAGCAGTTCTTC.

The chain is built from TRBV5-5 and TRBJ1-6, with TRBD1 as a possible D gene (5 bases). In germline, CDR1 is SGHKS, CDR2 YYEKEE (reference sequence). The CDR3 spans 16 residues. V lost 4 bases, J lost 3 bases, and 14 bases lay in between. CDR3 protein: CASSPVRGNYNSPLHF. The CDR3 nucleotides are TGTGCCAGCAGCCCGGTGAGGGGAAACTATAATTCACCCCTCCACTTT. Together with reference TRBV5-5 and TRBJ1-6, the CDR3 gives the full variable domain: DAGVTQSPTHLIKTRGQQVTLRCSPISGHKSVSWYQQVLGQGPQFIFQYYEKEERGRGNFPDRFSARQFPNYSSELNVNALLLGDSALYLCASSPVRGNYNSPLHFGNGTRLTVT.

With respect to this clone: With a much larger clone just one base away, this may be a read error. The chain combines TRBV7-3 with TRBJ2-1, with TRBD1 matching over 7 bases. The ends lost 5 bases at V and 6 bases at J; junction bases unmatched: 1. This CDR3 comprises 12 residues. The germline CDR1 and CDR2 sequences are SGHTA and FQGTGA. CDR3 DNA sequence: TGTGCCAGCAGCCCAGGGGGCAATGAGCAGTTCTTC. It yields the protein CASSPGGNEQFF.

CDR3 in DNA: TGTGCCAGCCGCCTCGGATTCACCGGGGAGCTGTTTTTT. It codes for CASRLGFTGELFF. The gene calls are TRBV19 and TRBJ2-2; D remains ambiguous. The V and J ends lost 9 bases and 4 bases respectively, with 12 bases between them. There are 13 residues in the CDR3. The germline V gene encodes CDR1 LNHDA and CDR2 SQIVND (reference sequence).

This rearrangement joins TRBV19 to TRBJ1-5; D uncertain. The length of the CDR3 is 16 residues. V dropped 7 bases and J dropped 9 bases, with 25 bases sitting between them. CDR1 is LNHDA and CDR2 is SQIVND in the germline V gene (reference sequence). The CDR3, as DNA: TGTGCCAGTACCCCGGGCGCCGGGAGAACTAGCGGGCCCCAGCATTTT. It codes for CASTPGAGRTSGPQHF.

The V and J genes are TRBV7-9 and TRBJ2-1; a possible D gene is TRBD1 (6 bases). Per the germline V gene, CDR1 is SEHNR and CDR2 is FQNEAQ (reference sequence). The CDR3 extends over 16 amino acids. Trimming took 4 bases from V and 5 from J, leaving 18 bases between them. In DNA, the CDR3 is TGTGCCAGCAGCTATCTACAGGGAATTCGGGACAATGAGCAGTTCTTC. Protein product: CASSYLQGIRDNEQFF.

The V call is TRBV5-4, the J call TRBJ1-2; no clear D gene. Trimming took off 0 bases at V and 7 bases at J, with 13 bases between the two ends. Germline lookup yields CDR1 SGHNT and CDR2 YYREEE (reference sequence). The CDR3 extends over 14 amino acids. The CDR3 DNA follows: TGTGCCAGCAGCTTGGACAACCCCGCTGGTGGCTACACCTTC. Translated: CASSLDNPAGGYTF.

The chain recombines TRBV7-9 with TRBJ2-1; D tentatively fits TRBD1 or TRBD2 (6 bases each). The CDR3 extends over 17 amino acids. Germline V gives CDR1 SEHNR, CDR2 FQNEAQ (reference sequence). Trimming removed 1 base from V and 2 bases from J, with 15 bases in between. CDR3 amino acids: CASSLGALGGPYNEQFF. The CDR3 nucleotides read TGTGCCAGCAGCTTAGGAGCACTTGGGGGGCCCTACAATGAGCAGTTCTTC.

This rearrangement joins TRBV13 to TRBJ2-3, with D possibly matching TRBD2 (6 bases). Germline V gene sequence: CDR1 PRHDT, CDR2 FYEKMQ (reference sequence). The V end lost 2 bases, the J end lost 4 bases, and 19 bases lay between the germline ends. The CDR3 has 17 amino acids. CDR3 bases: TGTGCCAGCAGCTTATCGCCGGGACTCGCCATCCCAGATACGCAGTATTTT. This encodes CASSLSPGLAIPDTQYF. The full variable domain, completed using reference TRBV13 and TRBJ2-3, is AAGVIQSPRHLIKEKRETATLKCYPIPRHDTVYWYQQGPGQDPQFLISFYEKMQSDKGSIPDRFSAQQFSDYHSELNMSSLELGDSALYFCASSLSPGLAIPDTQYFGPGTRLTVL.

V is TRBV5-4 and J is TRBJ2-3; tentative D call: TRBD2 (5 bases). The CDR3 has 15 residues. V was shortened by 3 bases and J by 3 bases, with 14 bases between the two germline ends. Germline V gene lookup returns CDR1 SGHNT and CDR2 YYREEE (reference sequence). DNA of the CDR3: TGTGCCAGCAGCTCCGGGGTGGGGATGACAGATACGCAGTATTTT. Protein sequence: CASSSGVGMTDTQYF.

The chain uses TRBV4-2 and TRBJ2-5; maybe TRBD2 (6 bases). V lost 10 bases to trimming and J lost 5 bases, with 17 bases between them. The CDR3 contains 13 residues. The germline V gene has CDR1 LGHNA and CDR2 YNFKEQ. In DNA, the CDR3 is TGTGCCACCTCCCCTACGGCGGGGGAGACCCAGTACTTC. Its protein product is CATSPTAGETQYF.

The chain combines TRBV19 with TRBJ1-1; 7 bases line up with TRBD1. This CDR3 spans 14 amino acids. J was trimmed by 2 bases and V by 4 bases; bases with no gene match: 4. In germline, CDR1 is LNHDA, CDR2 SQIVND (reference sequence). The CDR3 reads CASSRGTVNTEAFF. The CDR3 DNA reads TGTGCCAGTAGTAGAGGGACAGTCAACACTGAAGCTTTCTTT.

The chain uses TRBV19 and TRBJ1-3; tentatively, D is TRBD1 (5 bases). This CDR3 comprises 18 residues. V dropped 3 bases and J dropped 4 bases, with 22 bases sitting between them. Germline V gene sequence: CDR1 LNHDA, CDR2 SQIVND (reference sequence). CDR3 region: CASSILGDPGTSGNTIYF. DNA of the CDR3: TGTGCCAGTAGTATCTTAGGGGACCCTGGCACAAGCGGAAACACCATATATTTT.

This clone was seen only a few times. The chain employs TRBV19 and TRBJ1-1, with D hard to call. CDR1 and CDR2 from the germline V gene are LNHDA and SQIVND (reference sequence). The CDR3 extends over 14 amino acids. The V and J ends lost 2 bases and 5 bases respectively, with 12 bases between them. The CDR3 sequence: CASSILGSRTEAFF. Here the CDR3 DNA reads TGTGCCAGTAGTATATTGGGATCGCGGACTGAAGCTTTCTTT.

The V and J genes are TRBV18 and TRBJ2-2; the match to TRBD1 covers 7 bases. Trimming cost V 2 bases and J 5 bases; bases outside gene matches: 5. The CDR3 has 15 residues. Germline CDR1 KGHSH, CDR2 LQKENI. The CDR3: CASSPKDRRTGELFF. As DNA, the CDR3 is TGTGCCAGCTCACCAAAGGACAGGAGGACCGGGGAGCTGTTTTTT.

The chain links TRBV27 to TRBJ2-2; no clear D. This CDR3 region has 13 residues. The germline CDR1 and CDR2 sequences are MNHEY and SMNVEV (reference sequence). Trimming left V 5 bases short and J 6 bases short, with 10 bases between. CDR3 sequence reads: CASSLTLAGELFF. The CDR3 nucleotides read TGTGCCAGCAGTCTGACCCTCGCCGGGGAGCTGTTTTTT.

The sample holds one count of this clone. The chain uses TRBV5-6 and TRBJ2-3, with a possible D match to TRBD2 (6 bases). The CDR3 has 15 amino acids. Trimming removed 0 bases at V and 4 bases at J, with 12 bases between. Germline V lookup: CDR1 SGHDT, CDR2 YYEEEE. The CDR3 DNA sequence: TGTGCCAGCAGCTTGGGACTAGTCGGTGCAGATACGCAGTATTTT. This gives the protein CASSLGLVGADTQYF.

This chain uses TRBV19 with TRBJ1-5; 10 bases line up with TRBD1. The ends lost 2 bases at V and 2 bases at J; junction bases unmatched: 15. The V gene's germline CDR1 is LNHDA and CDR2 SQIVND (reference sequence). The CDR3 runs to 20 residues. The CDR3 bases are TGTGCCAGTAGTATAACAATCCCGGACAGGGGGTGGGCTGGCAATCAGCCCCAGCATTTT. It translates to CASSITIPDRGWAGNQPQHF.

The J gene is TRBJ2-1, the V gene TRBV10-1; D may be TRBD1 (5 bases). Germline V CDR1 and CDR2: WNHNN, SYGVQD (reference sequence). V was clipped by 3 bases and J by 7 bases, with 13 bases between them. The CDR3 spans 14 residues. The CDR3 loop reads CASSEGAQINEQFF. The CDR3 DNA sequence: TGCGCCAGCAGTGAAGGGGCACAGATAAATGAGCAGTTCTTC.

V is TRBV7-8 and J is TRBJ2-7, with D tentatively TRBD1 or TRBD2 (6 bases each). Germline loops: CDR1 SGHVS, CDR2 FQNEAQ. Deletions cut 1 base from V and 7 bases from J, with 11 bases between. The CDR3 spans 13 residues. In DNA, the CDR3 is TGTGCCAGCAGCTTAGGGGGGGCGCTTGAGCAGTACTTC. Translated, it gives CASSLGGALEQYF.

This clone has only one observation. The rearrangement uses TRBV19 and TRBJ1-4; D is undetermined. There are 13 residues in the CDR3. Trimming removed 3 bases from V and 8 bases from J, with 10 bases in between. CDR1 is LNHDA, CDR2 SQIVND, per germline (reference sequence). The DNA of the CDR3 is TGTGCCAGTAGTATGTGGCATAACGAAAAACTGTTTTTT. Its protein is CASSMWHNEKLFF.

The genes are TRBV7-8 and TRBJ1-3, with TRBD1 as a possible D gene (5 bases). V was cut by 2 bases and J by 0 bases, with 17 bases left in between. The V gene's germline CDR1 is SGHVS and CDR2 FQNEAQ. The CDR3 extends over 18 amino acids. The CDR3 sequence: CASSLIGGPSTSGNTIYF. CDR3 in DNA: TGTGCCAGCAGCTTAATTGGGGGACCGTCTACCTCTGGAAACACCATATATTTT.